Below, 31 T cell receptor beta chains from the same sample are listed, as sequenced in a study of shared clonotypes between healthy human individuals. The table came from immunoSEQ multiplex PCR; TCRdb's copy has only in-frame clones and leaves some out. In the table there are 2 million to 2.5 million clones, 85% to 95% of which are singletons. Source material: naive CD4+ T cells from PBMCs. The subset is: CD45RA+ positively selected. Source of these receptors: a man in his late teens or twenties in good health. Some clones in this sample may be carry-over from other donors' samples.

This chain connects TRBV5-1 to TRBJ2-7; 7 nucleotides line up with TRBD1. The trim removed 3 bases at V and 0 bases at J, leaving 6 bases unmatched. CDR1 and CDR2 from the germline V gene are SGHRS and YFSETQ. This CDR3 has 15 residues. CDR3 sequence (DNA): TGCGCCAGCAGCTCCAGGGGGTCTAACTCCTACGAGCAGTACTTC. Protein sequence: CASSSRGSNSYEQYF.

The chain combines TRBV28 with TRBJ2-7; D not certain. V shed 3 bases and J shed 6 bases, with 12 bases lying between them. CDR1 and CDR2 from the germline V gene are MDHEN and SYDVKM. There are 13 residues in the CDR3. Here the CDR3 reads CASSFGRPSEQYF. The CDR3 region has the DNA TGTGCCAGCAGTTTCGGGCGTCCGAGCGAGCAGTACTTC.

The rearrangement uses TRBV18 and TRBJ1-5, with D perhaps TRBD1 (5 bases). This CDR3 has 17 amino acids. From germline, CDR1 is KGHSH and CDR2 LQKENI. The V and J ends lost 3 bases and 1 base respectively, with 16 bases between them. The CDR3, as DNA: TGTGCCAGCTCACCCCCCCAAGCGGGGGGGAGCAATCAGCCCCAGCATTTT. Protein: CASSPPQAGGSNQPQHF.

The rearrangement uses TRBV29-1 and TRBJ1-1, with TRBD1 matching 8 bases. The CDR3 is 13 residues long. Germline trimming cut 7 bases from V and 5 bases from J; bases unmatched to any gene: 9. CDR1 and CDR2 from the germline V gene are SQVTM and ANQGSEA. CDR3 in DNA: TGCAGCGCCAACAGGGGGACGGGGACTGAAGCTTTCTTT. Amino acids: CSANRGTGTEAFF.

The chain has TRBV18 and TRBJ1-4, with 9 bases fitting TRBD1. Per germline, CDR1 KGHSH and CDR2 LQKENI. CDR3 length equals 14 residues. The ends lost 4 bases at V and 7 bases at J; junction bases unmatched: 4. CDR3 sequence: CASSLTDRGEKLFF. The CDR3 DNA reads as TGTGCCAGCTCACTAACGGACAGGGGTGAAAAACTGTTTTTT.

The rearrangement uses TRBV9 and TRBJ1-2; D is unresolved. The V gene's germline CDR1 is SGDLS and CDR2 YYNGEE. This CDR3 region has 14 residues. Deletions cut 0 bases from V and 1 base from J, with 7 bases between. The CDR3 protein is CASSVGQINYGYTF. DNA for the CDR3: TGTGCCAGCAGCGTAGGGCAAATTAACTATGGCTACACCTTC.

This chain joins TRBV28 and TRBJ1-1, with D hard to call. The germline gives CDR1 MDHEN, CDR2 SYDVKM. This CDR3 is built from 14 residues. The V and J ends lost 3 bases and 4 bases respectively, with 12 bases between them. The CDR3 DNA sequence: TGTGCCAGCAGTTTTCGCGGCCGAACCACTGAAGCTTTCTTT. Translating gives CASSFRGRTTEAFF.

This clone showed up just a few times. This CDR3 is CASKGRGTEAFF. Written as DNA, the CDR3 is TGTGCCAGCAAAGGCCGGGGTACTGAAGCTTTCTTT. V usage is TRBV28 and J usage is TRBJ1-1; D not resolved. The CDR3 runs 12 residues. The V end was cut by 7 bases, the J end by 5 bases, with 11 bases between. The germline V gene has CDR1 MDHEN and CDR2 SYDVKM. The full variable domain, in which reference TRBV28 and TRBJ1-1 provide the parts outside the CDR3, is DVKVTQSSRYLVKRTGEKVFLECVQDMDHENMFWYRQDPGLGLRLIYFSYDVKMKEKGDIPEGYSVSREKKERFSLILESASTNQTSMYLCASKGRGTEAFFGQGTRLTVV.

This clone appeared a single time. The J gene is TRBJ2-7, the V gene TRBV7-9, with TRBD2 matching over 7 bases. The CDR3 contains 15 residues. CDR1 is SEHNR, CDR2 FQNEAQ, per germline (reference sequence). Trimming took 6 bases from V and 3 from J; bases not matched to a gene: 11. CDR3: CASSRTGTTYYEQYF. The DNA for the CDR3 is TGTGCCAGCAGTAGGACGGGGACTACCTACTACGAGCAGTACTTC.

This chain connects TRBV7-9 to TRBJ1-2; 11 positions agree with TRBD1. The CDR3 is 16 residues long. CDR1 and CDR2 (germline): SEHNR, FQNEAQ (reference sequence). V shed 2 bases, J shed 7 bases, and the junction held 9 bases outside the gene matches. CDR3 DNA: TGTGCCAGCAGCTTAACTAGGACAGGGGGCCGGGGTGGCTACACCTTC. It is translated as CASSLTRTGGRGGYTF. Based on the CDR3 plus reference TRBV7-9 and TRBJ1-2, the full variable domain is DTGVSQNPRHKITKRGQNVTFRCDPISEHNRLYWYRQTLGQGPEFLTYFQNEAQLEKSRLLSDRFSAERPKGSFSTLEIQRTEQGDSAMYLCASSLTRTGGRGGYTFGSGTRLTVV.

The V gene is TRBV5-6, the J gene TRBJ1-1; D may be TRBD1 (5 bases). The CDR3 runs to 13 residues. Germline CDR1 is SGHDT and CDR2 is YYEEEE. The V end lost 0 bases, the J end lost 6 bases, and 9 bases lay between the germline ends. The CDR3 here is CASSLDRGAEAFF. CDR3 nucleotides: TGTGCCAGCAGCTTGGACCGGGGGGCTGAAGCTTTCTTT.

This clone was seen only once. Additional DNA sequences in this sample encode the identical CDR3. This chain connects TRBV11-2 to TRBJ1-1; D is ambiguous. Germline V gene sequence: CDR1 SGHAT, CDR2 FQNNGV. Trimming stripped 1 base from V and 4 bases from J, with 4 bases between. The CDR3 spans 12 residues. The CDR3 is CASSLGPTEAFF. The CDR3 DNA reads TGTGCCAGCAGCTTAGGGCCCACTGAAGCTTTCTTT. The entire variable domain, with the rest obtained from reference TRBV11-2 and TRBJ1-1, is as follows: EAGVAQSPRYKIIEKRQSVAFWCNPISGHATLYWYQQILGQGPKLLIQFQNNGVVDDSQLPKDRFSAERLKGVDSTLKIQPAKLEDSAVYLCASSLGPTEAFFGQGTRLTVV.

The chain employs TRBV7-2 and TRBJ2-3; D is uncertain. Trimming pared 5 bases from V and 0 bases from J, leaving 6 bases between. The length of the CDR3 is 13 residues. CDR1 is SGHTA, CDR2 FQGNSA, per germline. The CDR3: CASSKYSTDTQYF. In DNA form, the CDR3 reads TGTGCCAGCAGCAAGTATAGCACAGATACGCAGTATTTT. Variable domain in full (rest from reference TRBV7-2 and TRBJ2-3): GAGVSQSPSNKVTEKGKDVELRCDPISGHTALYWYRQSLGQGLEFLIYFQGNSAPDKSGLPSDRFSAERTGGSVSTLTIQRTQQEDSAVYLCASSKYSTDTQYFGPGTRLTVL.

The chain is built from TRBV5-6 and TRBJ2-1; D remains unclear. There are 13 residues in the CDR3. Looked up from germline, CDR1 is SGHDT and CDR2 is YYEEEE. Trimming cost V 1 base and J 8 bases, with 10 bases left between them. CDR3 DNA: TGTGCCAGCAGCTTGTGGGGTTACCATGAGCAGTTCTTC. Its protein is CASSLWGYHEQFF. Drawing the rest from reference TRBV5-6 and TRBJ2-1, the complete variable domain is DAGVTQSPTHLIKTRGQQVTLRCSPKSGHDTVSWYQQALGQGPQFIFQYYEEEERQRGNFPDRFSGHQFPNYSSELNVNALLLGDSALYLCASSLWGYHEQFFGPGTRLTVL.

The CDR3 DNA sequence: TGTGCCAGCAGCCCGGGACAGGGGAGAGGAGAGACCCAGTACTTC. This gives the protein CASSPGQGRGETQYF. V is TRBV11-2 and J is TRBJ2-5, with TRBD1 identical over 10 bases. Trimming removed 5 bases from V and 4 bases from J; junction bases left unmatched: 7. The CDR3 is 15 residues long. The germline CDR1 and CDR2 sequences are SGHAT and FQNNGV. The full variable domain, its missing parts supplied by reference TRBV11-2 and TRBJ2-5, is EAGVAQSPRYKIIEKRQSVAFWCNPISGHATLYWYQQILGQGPKLLIQFQNNGVVDDSQLPKDRFSAERLKGVDSTLKIQPAKLEDSAVYLCASSPGQGRGETQYFGPGTRLLVL.

V usage is TRBV28 and J usage is TRBJ1-2; D is perhaps TRBD1 (6 bases). The CDR3 runs 15 residues. V was shortened by 7 bases and J by 2 bases, with 17 bases between the two germline ends. The germline V gene encodes CDR1 MDHEN and CDR2 SYDVKM. CDR3 amino acids: CASNDNVRGNYGYTF. CDR3 in DNA: TGTGCCAGCAACGATAACGTCAGGGGAAACTATGGCTACACCTTC.

This chain joins TRBV11-2 and TRBJ2-7, with TRBD1 as a possible D gene (6 bases). Trimming cost V 5 bases and J 6 bases, with 14 bases left between them. The CDR3 covers 13 residues. The germline gives CDR1 SGHAT, CDR2 FQNNGV. The CDR3 DNA sequence: TGTGCCAGCAGCCTACACAGGGATCGCGAGCAGTACTTC. Protein product: CASSLHRDREQYF. Supplemented by reference TRBV11-2 and TRBJ2-7, the full variable domain reads EAGVAQSPRYKIIEKRQSVAFWCNPISGHATLYWYQQILGQGPKLLIQFQNNGVVDDSQLPKDRFSAERLKGVDSTLKIQPAKLEDSAVYLCASSLHRDREQYFGPGTRLTVT.

The chain employs TRBV6-6 and TRBJ1-1; D is ambiguous. V lost 6 bases and J 1 base, leaving 9 bases between the germline ends. The CDR3 totals 13 residues. CDR1 MNHNY and CDR2 SVGAGI come from the germline V gene (reference sequence). The CDR3 nucleotides are TGTGCCAGCAGCCCCTTCGCGAACACTGAAGCTTTCTTT. Protein sequence: CASSPFANTEAFF.

This chain connects TRBV27 to TRBJ2-1; D not certain. V lost 0 bases to trimming and J lost 0 bases, with 9 bases between them. The CDR3 length is 16 residues. Germline V CDR1 and CDR2: MNHEY, SMNVEV (reference sequence). This chain's CDR3 is CASSLSGRSSYNEQFF. The CDR3, as DNA: TGTGCCAGCAGTTTATCAGGTCGGAGCTCCTACAATGAGCAGTTCTTC.

The chain recombines TRBV5-1 with TRBJ1-2; D gene uncertain. This CDR3 contains 13 residues. V lost 0 bases to trimming and J lost 3 bases, with 6 bases between them. The germline gives CDR1 SGHRS, CDR2 YFSETQ. In DNA, the CDR3 is TGCGCCAGCAGCTTGGACAGCCACTATGGCTACACCTTC. Translating it yields CASSLDSHYGYTF.

The chain recombines TRBV28 with TRBJ1-6; a weak D match, TRBD1 (6 bases). The CDR3 is 14 residues long. V was pared by 6 bases and J by 7 bases, with 13 bases between. Germline CDR1 and CDR2: MDHEN and SYDVKM. CDR3 coding DNA: TGTGCCAGCAGCGGGGGCAGAAAAAATTCACCCCTCCACTTT. Its translation: CASSGGRKNSPLHF. The variable domain in full, completed from reference TRBV28 and TRBJ1-6, reads DVKVTQSSRYLVKRTGEKVFLECVQDMDHENMFWYRQDPGLGLRLIYFSYDVKMKEKGDIPEGYSVSREKKERFSLILESASTNQTSMYLCASSGGRKNSPLHFGNGTRLTVT.

The chain recombines TRBV5-1 with TRBJ1-1; the match to TRBD1 covers 10 bases. The CDR3 is 16 residues long. Germline CDR1 is SGHRS and CDR2 is YFSETQ. V shed 3 bases, J shed 4 bases, and the junction held 9 bases outside the gene matches. The DNA for the CDR3 is TGCGCCAGCAGCTCCCGGACAGGGGGAATCATCACTGAAGCTTTCTTT. Encoded protein: CASSSRTGGIITEAFF.

The chain links TRBV5-1 to TRBJ2-6, with 8 positions matching TRBD1. V was pared by 4 bases and J by 1 base, with 7 bases of the junction left unmatched. CDR3 length: 17 amino acids. Per germline, CDR1 SGHRS and CDR2 YFSETQ. DNA of the CDR3: TGCGCCAGCAGCCCCCGGCAGGGGGCTTCTGGGGCCAACGTCCTGACTTTC. This sequence encodes CASSPRQGASGANVLTF.

V usage is TRBV2 and J usage is TRBJ2-4; no definite D call. V shed 2 bases and J shed 8 bases, with 10 bases lying between them. CDR3 size: 13 residues. CDR1 and CDR2 from the germline V gene are SNHLY and FYNNEI. This chain's CDR3 is CASSERVSDIQYF. CDR3 DNA sequence: TGTGCCAGCAGTGAAAGGGTATCGGACATTCAGTACTTC.

This rearrangement joins TRBV2 to TRBJ2-6; perhaps TRBD1 as D (6 bases). In germline, CDR1 is SNHLY, CDR2 FYNNEI. Deletions cut 8 bases from V and 3 bases from J, with 8 bases between. The CDR3 has 13 amino acids. The CDR3 region is CASRQDGANVLTF. The CDR3 DNA follows: TGTGCCAGCCGACAGGATGGGGCCAACGTCCTGACTTTC.

V gene TRBV7-6 combines with J gene TRBJ2-3; D possibly matches TRBD1 or TRBD2 (6 bases each). This CDR3 is built from 15 residues. V lost 5 bases and J 5 bases, leaving 17 bases between the germline ends. Germline V gives CDR1 SGHVS, CDR2 FNYEAQ. The CDR3 protein is CASSPEGGGGDTQYF. As DNA, the CDR3 is TGTGCCAGCAGCCCAGAGGGGGGAGGCGGAGATACGCAGTATTTT.

The CDR3 protein is CASTPGTSPYNEQFF. In nucleotides, the CDR3 is TGTGCCAGCACCCCTGGGACTAGCCCCTACAATGAGCAGTTCTTC. The chain is built from TRBV28 and TRBJ2-1; TRBD2 aligns across 9 bases. V was clipped by 7 bases and J by 2 bases; unmatched bases: 6. The CDR3 has 15 residues. The germline gives CDR1 MDHEN, CDR2 SYDVKM.

The chain employs TRBV6-6 and TRBJ2-3; TRBD2 matches at 8 bases. There are 16 residues in the CDR3. Germline CDR1 is MNHNY and CDR2 is SVGAGI (reference sequence). The V segment lost 0 bases and the J segment 5 bases; nucleotides outside the gene matches: 7. The CDR3 reads CASSYSSGSKLDTQYF. CDR3 coding DNA: TGTGCCAGCAGTTACTCCAGCGGGAGTAAGTTAGATACGCAGTATTTT.

The CDR3 DNA reads as TGTGCCAGCGGACAGTACTCCTACGAGCAGTACTTC. Translated: CASGQYSYEQYF. The V and J genes are TRBV6-1 and TRBJ2-7, with D tentatively TRBD1 (6 bases). The V end was cut by 8 bases, the J end by 0 bases, with 8 bases between. CDR3 length: 12 residues. The germline V gene encodes CDR1 MNHNS and CDR2 SASEGT.

On this clone itself: The sample has other DNA sequences that encode this CDR3 too. V and J are TRBV5-1 and TRBJ1-3; D uncertain. The CDR3 sequence is 15 residues long. V lost 0 bases and J 0 bases, leaving 7 bases between the germline ends. Germline CDR1 is SGHRS and CDR2 is YFSETQ. DNA for the CDR3: TGCGCCAGCAGCTTGGTTGGCAGCTCTGGAAACACCATATATTTT. It translates to CASSLVGSSGNTIYF. The full variable domain, completed using reference TRBV5-1 and TRBJ1-3, is KAGVTQTPRYLIKTRGQQVTLSCSPISGHRSVSWYQQTPGQGLQFLFEYFSETQRNKGNFPGRFSGRQFSNSRSEMNVSTLELGDSALYLCASSLVGSSGNTIYFGEGSWLTVV.

V and J are TRBV18 and TRBJ1-3; the match to TRBD1 covers 8 bases. The CDR3 consists of 16 residues. Trimming cost V 2 bases and J 0 bases; bases outside gene matches: 3. CDR1 KGHSH and CDR2 LQKENI come from the germline V gene. The CDR3 protein is CASSPGQGNSGNTIYF. CDR3 DNA sequence: TGTGCCAGCTCACCAGGACAGGGTAACTCTGGAAACACCATATATTTT.